Reported below is one T cell receptor beta chain. The protocol was immunoSEQ multiplex PCR, while the TCRdb copy is restricted to in-frame clones and leaves out a portion. The table records hundreds of thousands of clones, 88% of them present only once. The source of the sample is a study of shared T cell receptors in the human thymus. Unmatched junction bases numbered 5, after V lost 4 bases and J lost 5 bases. CDR3 length: 13 amino acids. Looked up from germline, CDR1 is WNHNN and CDR2 is SYGVQD (reference sequence). These sequences were also reported in another study, on human thymus T cells. That study adds: The thymus tissue came from resections taken during corrective heart surgery.

Sequencing was performed on thymocytes. The receptor was isolated from a boy under two years old with a congenital heart defect. The rearrangement joins TRBV10-1 to TRBJ2-7; 7 bases are shared with TRBD1. For the CDR3, the DNA is TGCGCCAGCAGTGGAGACAGGGAGCACGAGCAGTACTTC. This sequence encodes CASSGDREHEQYF.